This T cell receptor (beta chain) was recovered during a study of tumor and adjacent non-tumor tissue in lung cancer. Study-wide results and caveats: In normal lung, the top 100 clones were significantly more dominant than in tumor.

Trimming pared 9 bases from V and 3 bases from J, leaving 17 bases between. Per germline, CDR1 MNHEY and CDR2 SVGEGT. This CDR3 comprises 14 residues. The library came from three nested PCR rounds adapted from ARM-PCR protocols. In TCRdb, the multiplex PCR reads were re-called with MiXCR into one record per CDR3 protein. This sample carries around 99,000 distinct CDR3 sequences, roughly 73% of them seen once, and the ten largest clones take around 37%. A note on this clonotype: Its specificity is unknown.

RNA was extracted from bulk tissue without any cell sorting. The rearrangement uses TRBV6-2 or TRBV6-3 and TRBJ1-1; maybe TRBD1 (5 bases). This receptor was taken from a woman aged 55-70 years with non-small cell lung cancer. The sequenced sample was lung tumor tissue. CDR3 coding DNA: TGTGCCAGGAGTGAAACCCTGGGGGACACTGAAGCTTTCTTT. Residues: CARSETLGDTEAFF.